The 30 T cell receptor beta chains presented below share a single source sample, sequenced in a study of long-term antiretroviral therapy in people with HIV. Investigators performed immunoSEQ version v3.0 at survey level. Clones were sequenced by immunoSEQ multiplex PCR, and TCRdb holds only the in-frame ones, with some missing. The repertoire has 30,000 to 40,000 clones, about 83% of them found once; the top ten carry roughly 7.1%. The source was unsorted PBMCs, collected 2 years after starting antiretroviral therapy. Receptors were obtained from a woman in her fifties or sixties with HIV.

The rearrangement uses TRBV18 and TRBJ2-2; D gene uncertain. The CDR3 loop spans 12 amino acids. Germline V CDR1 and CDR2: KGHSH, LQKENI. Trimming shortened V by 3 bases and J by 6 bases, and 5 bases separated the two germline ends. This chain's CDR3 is CASSPWSGELFF. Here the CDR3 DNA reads TGTGCCAGCTCACCCTGGTCCGGGGAGCTGTTTTTT.

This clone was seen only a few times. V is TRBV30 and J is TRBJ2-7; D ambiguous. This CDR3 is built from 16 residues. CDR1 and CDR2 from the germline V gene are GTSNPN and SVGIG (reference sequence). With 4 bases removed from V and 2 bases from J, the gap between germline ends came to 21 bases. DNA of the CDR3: TGTGCCTGGACGTCCTTGGATACTTTACCGCCCTACGAGCAGTACGTC. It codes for CAWTSLDTLPPYEQYV.

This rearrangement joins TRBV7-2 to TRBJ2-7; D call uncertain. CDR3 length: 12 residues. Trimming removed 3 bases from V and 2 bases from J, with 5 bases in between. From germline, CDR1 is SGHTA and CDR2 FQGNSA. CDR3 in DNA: TGTGCCAGCAGCTTTTACGCCTACGAGCAGTACGTC. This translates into CASSFYAYEQYV.

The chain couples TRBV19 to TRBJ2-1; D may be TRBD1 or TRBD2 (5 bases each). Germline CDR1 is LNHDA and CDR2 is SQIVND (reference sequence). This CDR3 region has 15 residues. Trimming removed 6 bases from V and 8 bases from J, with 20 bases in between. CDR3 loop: CASRHPGPSGYEQFF. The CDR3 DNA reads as TGTGCCAGTAGACATCCGGGACCTTCGGGCTATGAGCAGTTCTTC. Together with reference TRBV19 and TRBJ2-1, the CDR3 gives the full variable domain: DGGITQSPKYLFRKEGQNVTLSCEQNLNHDAMYWYRQDPGQGLRLIYYSQIVNDFQKGDIAEGYSVSREKKESFPLTVTSAQKNPTAFYLCASRHPGPSGYEQFFGPGTRLTVL.

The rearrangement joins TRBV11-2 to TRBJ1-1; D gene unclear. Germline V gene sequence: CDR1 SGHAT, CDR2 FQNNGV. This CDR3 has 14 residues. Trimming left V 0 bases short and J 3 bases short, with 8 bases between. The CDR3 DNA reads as TGTGCCAGCAGCTTAGATAGGCCAGACACTGAAGCTTTCTTT. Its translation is CASSLDRPDTEAFF.

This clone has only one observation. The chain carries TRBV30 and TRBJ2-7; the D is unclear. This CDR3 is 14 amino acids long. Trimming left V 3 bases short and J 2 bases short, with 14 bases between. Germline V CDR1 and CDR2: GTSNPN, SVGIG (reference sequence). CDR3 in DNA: TGTGCCTGGAGCCAGCGCAGCCATCCCTACGAGCAGTACTTC. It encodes CAWSQRSHPYEQYF.

The CDR3 reads CASRTYGRASNEQFF. Here the CDR3 DNA reads TGTGCCAGCAGAACATACGGGCGGGCAAGTAATGAGCAGTTCTTC. The rearrangement uses TRBV6-5 and TRBJ2-1, with D maybe TRBD2 (5 bases). V was shortened by 6 bases and J by 7 bases, with 19 bases between the two germline ends. The CDR3 runs 15 residues. Germline loops: CDR1 MNHEY, CDR2 SVGAGI.

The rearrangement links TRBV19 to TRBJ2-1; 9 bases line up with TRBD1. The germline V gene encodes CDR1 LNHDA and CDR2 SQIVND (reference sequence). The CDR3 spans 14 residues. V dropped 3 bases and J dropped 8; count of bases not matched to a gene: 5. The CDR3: CASSIGTGRDEQFF. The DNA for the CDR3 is TGTGCCAGTAGTATCGGGACAGGGAGGGATGAGCAGTTCTTC.

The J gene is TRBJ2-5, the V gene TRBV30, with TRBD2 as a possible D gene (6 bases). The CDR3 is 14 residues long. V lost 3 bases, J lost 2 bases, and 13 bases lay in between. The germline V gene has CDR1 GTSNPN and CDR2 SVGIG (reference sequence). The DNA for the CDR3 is TGTGCCTGGAGGACTTATAGCGGTCAAGAGACCCAGTACTTC. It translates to CAWRTYSGQETQYF. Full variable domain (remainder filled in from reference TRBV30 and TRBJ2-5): SQTIHQWPATLVQPVGSPLSLECTVEGTSNPNLYWYRQAAGRGLQLLFYSVGIGQISSEVPQNLSASRPQDRQFILSSKKLLLSDSGFYLCAWRTYSGQETQYFGPGTRLLVL.

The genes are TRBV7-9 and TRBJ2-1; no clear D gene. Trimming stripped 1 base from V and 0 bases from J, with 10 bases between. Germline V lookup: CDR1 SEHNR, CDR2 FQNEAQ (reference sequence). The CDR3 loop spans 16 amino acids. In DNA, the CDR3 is TGTGCCAGCAGCTTAGACCCCGCGAGCTCCTACAATGAGCAGTTCTTC. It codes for CASSLDPASSYNEQFF.

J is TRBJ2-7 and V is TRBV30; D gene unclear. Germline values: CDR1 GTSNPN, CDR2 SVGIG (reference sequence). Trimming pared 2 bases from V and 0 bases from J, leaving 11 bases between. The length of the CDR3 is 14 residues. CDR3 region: CAWSLSLSSYEQYF. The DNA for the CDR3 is TGTGCCTGGAGTCTCTCCCTAAGCTCCTACGAGCAGTACTTC.

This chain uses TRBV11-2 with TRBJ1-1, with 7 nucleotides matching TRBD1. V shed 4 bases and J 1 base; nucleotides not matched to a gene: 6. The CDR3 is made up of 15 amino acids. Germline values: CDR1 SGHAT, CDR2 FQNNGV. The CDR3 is CASSWAGGGNTEAFF. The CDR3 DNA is TGTGCCAGCAGCTGGGCAGGGGGGGGGAACACTGAAGCTTTCTTT. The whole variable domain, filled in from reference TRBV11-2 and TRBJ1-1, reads EAGVAQSPRYKIIEKRQSVAFWCNPISGHATLYWYQQILGQGPKLLIQFQNNGVVDDSQLPKDRFSAERLKGVDSTLKIQPAKLEDSAVYLCASSWAGGGNTEAFFGQGTRLTVV.

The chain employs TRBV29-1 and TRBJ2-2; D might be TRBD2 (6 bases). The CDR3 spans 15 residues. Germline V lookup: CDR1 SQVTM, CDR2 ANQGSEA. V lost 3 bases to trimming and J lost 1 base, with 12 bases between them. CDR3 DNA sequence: TGCAGCGTTGATAGGAGGGACCAGAACACCGGGGAGCTGTTTTTT. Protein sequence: CSVDRRDQNTGELFF.

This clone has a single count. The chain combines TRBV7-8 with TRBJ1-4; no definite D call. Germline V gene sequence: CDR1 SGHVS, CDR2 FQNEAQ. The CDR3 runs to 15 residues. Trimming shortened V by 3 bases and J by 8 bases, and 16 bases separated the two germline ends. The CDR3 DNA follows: TGTGCCAGCAGCTTCAGAAGGCTTGATTGGGAAAAACTGTTTTTT. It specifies CASSFRRLDWEKLFF.

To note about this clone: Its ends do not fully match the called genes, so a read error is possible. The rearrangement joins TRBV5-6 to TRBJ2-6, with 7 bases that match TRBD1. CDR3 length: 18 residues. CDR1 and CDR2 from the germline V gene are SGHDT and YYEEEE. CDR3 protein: CASSLGQVILSGANALTF. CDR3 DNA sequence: TGTGCCAGCAGCCTCGGACAGGTGATACTCTCTGGGGCCAACGCCCTGACTTTC.

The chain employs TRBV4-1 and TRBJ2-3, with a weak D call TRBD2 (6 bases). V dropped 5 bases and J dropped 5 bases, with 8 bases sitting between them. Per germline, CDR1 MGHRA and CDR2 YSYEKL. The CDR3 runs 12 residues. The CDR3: CASSDGRDTQYF. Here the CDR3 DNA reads TGCGCCAGCAGCGACGGGAGAGATACGCAGTATTTT.

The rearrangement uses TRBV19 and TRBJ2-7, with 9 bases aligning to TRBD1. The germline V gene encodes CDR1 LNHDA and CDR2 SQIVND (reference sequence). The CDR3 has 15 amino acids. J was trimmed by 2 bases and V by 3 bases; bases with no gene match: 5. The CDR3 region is CASSMGTGPTYEQYV. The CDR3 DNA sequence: TGTGCCAGTAGTATGGGGACAGGGCCTACCTACGAGCAGTACGTC.

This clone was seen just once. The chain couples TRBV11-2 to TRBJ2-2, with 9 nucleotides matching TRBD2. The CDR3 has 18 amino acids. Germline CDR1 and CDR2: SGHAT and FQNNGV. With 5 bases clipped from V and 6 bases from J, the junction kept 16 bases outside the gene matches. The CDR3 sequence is CASSPSFRLAVLPGELFF. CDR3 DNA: TGTGCCAGCAGCCCCTCGTTCCGACTAGCGGTATTACCCGGGGAGCTGTTTTTT.

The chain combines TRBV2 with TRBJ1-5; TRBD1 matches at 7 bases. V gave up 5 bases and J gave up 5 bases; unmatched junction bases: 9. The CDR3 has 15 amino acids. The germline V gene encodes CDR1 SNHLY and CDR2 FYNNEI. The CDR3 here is CASSKTQGGDQPQHF. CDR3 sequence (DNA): TGTGCCAGCAGTAAGACTCAGGGGGGGGATCAGCCCCAGCATTTT.

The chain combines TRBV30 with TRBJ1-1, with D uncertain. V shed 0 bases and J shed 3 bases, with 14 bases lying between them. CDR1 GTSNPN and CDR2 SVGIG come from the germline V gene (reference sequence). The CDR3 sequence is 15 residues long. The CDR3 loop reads CAWSVRGSQYTEAFF. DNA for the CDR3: TGTGCCTGGAGTGTACGAGGGAGTCAGTACACTGAAGCTTTCTTT.

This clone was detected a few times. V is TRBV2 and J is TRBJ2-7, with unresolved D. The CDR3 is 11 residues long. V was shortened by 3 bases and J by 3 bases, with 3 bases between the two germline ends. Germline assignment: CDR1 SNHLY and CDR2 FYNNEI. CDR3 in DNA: TGTGCCAGCAGTGACAGCTACGAGCAGTACGTC. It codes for CASSDSYEQYV.

The CDR3 sequence: CASSAHEGPLHF. The CDR3 region has the DNA TGTGCCAGCAGCGCCCACGAGGGACCCCTCCACTTT. The rearrangement links TRBV7-3 to TRBJ1-6; D uncertain. CDR3 length: 12 amino acids. In germline, CDR1 is SGHTA, CDR2 FQGTGA. V was clipped by 5 bases and J by 12 bases, with 11 bases between them.

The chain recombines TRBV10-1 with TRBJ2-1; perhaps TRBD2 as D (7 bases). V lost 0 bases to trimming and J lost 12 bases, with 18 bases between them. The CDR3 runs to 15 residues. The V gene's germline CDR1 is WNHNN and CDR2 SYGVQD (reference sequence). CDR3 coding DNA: TGCGCCAGCAGTGAGTCGAGGGCTAGCGGAGGGGGGCAGTTCTTC. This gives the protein CASSESRASGGGQFF.

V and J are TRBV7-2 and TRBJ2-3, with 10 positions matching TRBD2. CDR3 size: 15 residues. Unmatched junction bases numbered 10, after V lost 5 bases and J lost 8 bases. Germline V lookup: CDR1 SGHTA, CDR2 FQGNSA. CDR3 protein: CASSQSGGAGGTQYF. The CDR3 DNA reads TGTGCCAGCAGCCAAAGCGGGGGGGCAGGTGGTACGCAGTATTTT.

The CDR3 is CASSLARGAGDEQFF. CDR3 DNA: TGTGCCAGCAGCTTAGCAAGGGGGGCTGGGGATGAGCAGTTCTTC. The V call is TRBV7-9, the J call TRBJ2-1; either TRBD1 or TRBD2 may supply D (6 bases each). The CDR3 is 15 amino acids. Trimming left V 0 bases short and J 8 bases short, with 14 bases between. CDR1 and CDR2 from the germline V gene are SEHNR and FQNEAQ (reference sequence).

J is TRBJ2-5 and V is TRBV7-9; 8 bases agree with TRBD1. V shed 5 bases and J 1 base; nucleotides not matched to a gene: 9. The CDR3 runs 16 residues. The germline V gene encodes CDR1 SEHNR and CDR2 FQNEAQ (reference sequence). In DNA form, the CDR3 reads TGTGCCAGCAGCAACCTACAGGGGGTATTCCAAGAGACCCAGTACTTC. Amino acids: CASSNLQGVFQETQYF.

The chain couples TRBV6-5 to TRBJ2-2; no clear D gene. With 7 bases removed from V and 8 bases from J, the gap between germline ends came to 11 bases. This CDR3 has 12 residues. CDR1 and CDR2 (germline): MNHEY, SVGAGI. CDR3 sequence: CASTIGRGELFF. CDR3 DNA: TGTGCCAGCACAATAGGTCGAGGGGAGCTGTTTTTT.

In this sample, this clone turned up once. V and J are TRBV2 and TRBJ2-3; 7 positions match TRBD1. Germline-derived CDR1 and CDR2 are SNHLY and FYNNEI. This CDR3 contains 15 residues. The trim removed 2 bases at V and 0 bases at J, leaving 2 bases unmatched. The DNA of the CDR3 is TGTGCCAGCAGTGAATCAGGGGGTAGCACAGATACGCAGTATTTT. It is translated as CASSESGGSTDTQYF.

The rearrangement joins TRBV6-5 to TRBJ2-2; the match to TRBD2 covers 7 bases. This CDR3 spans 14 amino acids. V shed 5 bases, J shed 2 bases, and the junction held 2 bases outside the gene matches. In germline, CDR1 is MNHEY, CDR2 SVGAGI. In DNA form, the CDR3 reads TGTGCCAGCAGTGGGAGGGGAAACACCGGGGAGCTGTTTTTT. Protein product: CASSGRGNTGELFF.

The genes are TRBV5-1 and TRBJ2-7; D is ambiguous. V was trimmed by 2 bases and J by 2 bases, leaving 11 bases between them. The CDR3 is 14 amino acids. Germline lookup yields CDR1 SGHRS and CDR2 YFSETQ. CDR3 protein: CASSLKGSAYEQYF. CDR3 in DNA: TGCGCCAGCAGCTTAAAAGGGTCGGCCTACGAGCAGTACTTC. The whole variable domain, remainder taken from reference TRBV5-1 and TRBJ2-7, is KAGVTQTPRYLIKTRGQQVTLSCSPISGHRSVSWYQQTPGQGLQFLFEYFSETQRNKGNFPGRFSGRQFSNSRSEMNVSTLELGDSALYLCASSLKGSAYEQYFGPGTRLTVT.